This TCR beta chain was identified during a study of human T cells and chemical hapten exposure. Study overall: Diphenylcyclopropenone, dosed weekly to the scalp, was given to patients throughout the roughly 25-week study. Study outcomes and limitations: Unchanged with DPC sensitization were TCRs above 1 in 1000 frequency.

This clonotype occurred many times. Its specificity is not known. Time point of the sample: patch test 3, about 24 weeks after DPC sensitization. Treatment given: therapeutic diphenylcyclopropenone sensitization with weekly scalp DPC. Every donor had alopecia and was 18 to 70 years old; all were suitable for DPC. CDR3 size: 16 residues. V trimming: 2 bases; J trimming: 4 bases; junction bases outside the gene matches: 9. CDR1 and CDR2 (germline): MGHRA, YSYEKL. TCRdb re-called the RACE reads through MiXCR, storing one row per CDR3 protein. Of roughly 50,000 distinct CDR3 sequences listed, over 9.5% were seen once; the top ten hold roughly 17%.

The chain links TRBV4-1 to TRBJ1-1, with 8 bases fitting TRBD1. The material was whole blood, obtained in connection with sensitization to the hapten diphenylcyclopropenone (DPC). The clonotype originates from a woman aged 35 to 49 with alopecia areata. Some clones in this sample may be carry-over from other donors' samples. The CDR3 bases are TGCGCCAGCAGCCAACGGACAGGGAGCAGGGGCACTGAAGCTTTCTTT. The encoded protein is CASSQRTGSRGTEAFF.